This TCR beta chain was sequenced during a study of human T cells and chemical hapten exposure. Time point denoted: patch test 1, 2 weeks after DPC sensitization. Noted treatment: therapeutic diphenylcyclopropenone sensitization with weekly scalp DPC. Total RNA was isolated from whole blood that had not been fractionated. CDR1 and CDR2 (germline): MNHEY, SVGEGT. After removal of 5 bases from V and 1 base from J, the junction contained 8 bases not matched to a gene. There are 17 residues in the CDR3. Only a few counts were recorded for this clonotype. Each CDR3 protein gets one entry after TCRdb re-called the RACE reads with MiXCR. The sample holds roughly 380,000 distinct CDR3 sequences, around 5% seen once.

The sequence was collected from a woman aged 50 to 60 with alopecia areata. Some clones in this sample may be carry-over from other donors' samples. Sequenced material: whole blood, taken in connection with sensitization to the hapten diphenylcyclopropenone (DPC). The rearrangement uses TRBV6-2 or TRBV6-3 and TRBJ2-4; 10 nucleotides align to TRBD1. The CDR3 protein is CASSKTGGGLAKNIQYF. The CDR3, as DNA: TGTGCCAGCAGTAAGACAGGGGGCGGCTTGGCCAAAAACATTCAGTACTTC.